These T cell receptor beta chains were read from a single sample in a study of blood T cell repertoires in COVID-19. The data were produced by immunoSEQ multiplex PCR, yet TCRdb's version contains in-frame clones alone and is incomplete. The repertoire holds over 150,000 clones, with less than 95% as singletons. Specimen: peripheral blood. Receptor source: a man aged 30 to 45 with COVID-19, enrolled during active disease. Both conserved end residues are part of each CDR3. The D gene is left open where the match is weak. A row's size may be missing; if present it is once, few, many or a size class.

D: NA; size: NA; J: TRBJ1-2; V: TRBV5-1; CDR3: CASSGWTATDGYTF
D: TRBD1; size: few; J: TRBJ1-6; V: TRBV2; CDR3: CASSDLGQDNSPLHF
D: NA; size: NA; J: TRBJ2-7; V: TRBV12-3/TRBV12-4; CDR3: CASRLNDNYEQYF
D: NA; size: NA; J: TRBJ2-1; V: TRBV4-1; CDR3: CASSQDPALIEQFF
D: TRBD2; size: NA; J: TRBJ2-1; V: TRBV19; CDR3: CASSPLGWRGAHNEQFF
D: TRBD1; size: NA; J: TRBJ2-5; V: TRBV6-2/TRBV6-3; CDR3: CASTPETGVRQETQYF
D: NA; size: NA; J: TRBJ2-5; V: TRBV7-7; CDR3: CASSLGSGVLQETQYF
D: NA; size: NA; J: TRBJ2-2; V: TRBV7-9; CDR3: CASSLRFRAPGTGELFF
D: NA; size: NA; J: TRBJ1-1; V: TRBV7-9; CDR3: CASSLERRGAFF
D: NA; size: NA; J: TRBJ1-6; V: TRBV27; CDR3: CATNLRGASPLHF
D: NA; size: NA; J: TRBJ1-1; V: TRBV6-5; CDR3: CASDRAEGTEAFF
D: TRBD1; size: NA; J: TRBJ2-3; V: TRBV7-9; CDR3: CASSLIGQGATDTQYF
D: NA; size: NA; J: TRBJ1-6; V: TRBV5-1; CDR3: CASSLEMTDSPLHF
D: NA; size: few; J: TRBJ2-7; V: TRBV3-1/TRBV3-2; CDR3: CASSQERSVAVNAYEQYF
D: TRBD2; size: NA; J: TRBJ2-7; V: TRBV7-6; CDR3: CASSYPGLAGGPNSYEQYF
D: TRBD1; size: once; J: TRBJ2-3; V: TRBV3-1/TRBV3-2; CDR3: CASSQDQGGLTEDTQYF
D: TRBD2; size: NA; J: TRBJ2-7; V: TRBV5-1; CDR3: CASSLEPSGDVSYEQYF
D: TRBD1; size: once; J: TRBJ1-2; V: TRBV15; CDR3: CATSRDRTGTDGYTF